One TCR beta chain is described in this entry. The data originate from a study of blood T cell repertoires in COVID-19. Study background: COVID-19 samples, acute and convalescent, were from the United States, Italy and Spain. From T cells, B-cell-depleted T cells, or PBMCs came the material, which was cDNA or gDNA.

Original handling: Quantification of nucleated cells was approximated via reference gene primer amplification. Libraries were prepared by immunoSEQ multiplex PCR; TCRdb keeps only in-frame clonotypes and omits some of them. V, J and clone size derive from that table, while D and trimming were established from the DNA sequence. The sample shows some 97,000 clones, approximately 80% of them seen only once. The sequence derives from a woman between 65 and 79 years old with acute or convalescent COVID-19. Input material: peripheral blood.

Here the CDR3 DNA reads TGTGCCAGTAGTACTCCGACAGCAGATACGCAGTATTTT. Its translation is CASSTPTADTQYF. The chain couples TRBV19 to TRBJ2-3; tentatively, D is TRBD1 (5 bases). The CDR3 contains 13 residues. V was trimmed by 4 bases and J by 4 bases, leaving 9 bases between them. Germline-derived CDR1 and CDR2 are LNHDA and SQIVND (reference sequence). Drawing the rest from reference TRBV19 and TRBJ2-3, the complete variable domain is DGGITQSPKYLFRKEGQNVTLSCEQNLNHDAMYWYRQDPGQGLRLIYYSQIVNDFQKGDIAEGYSVSREKKESFPLTVTSAQKNPTAFYLCASSTPTADTQYFGPGTRLTVL.